This T cell receptor (beta chain) was profiled in a study of blood T cell repertoires in COVID-19. For the study at large: Whether acute or convalescent, the COVID-19 samples came from the United States, Italy and Spain. T cells, B-cell-depleted T cells, or PBMCs provided the cDNA or gDNA that served as material.

Authors' processing steps: Nucleated cell counts were estimated from reference gene primer amplification. Method: immunoSEQ multiplex PCR; TCRdb's copy keeps in-frame clones and lacks some. V, J and clone size are those of that table, while D and trimming were read from the DNA. Of approximately 82,000 clones detected, around 80% appear once; the ten largest clones hold about 17%. The sequenced material came from peripheral blood. This receptor was identified in a woman aged 55-69 years with acute or convalescent COVID-19.

Here the CDR3 DNA reads TGTGCCAGCAGTTATGGTTCAGGGGGATTAGGTGAAAAACTGTTTTTT. It specifies CASSYGSGGLGEKLFF. The chain couples TRBV6-6 to TRBJ1-4, with 7 bases lining up with TRBD1. The CDR3 is 16 residues long. V lost 3 bases, J lost 7 bases, and 11 bases stayed unmatched. Germline CDR1 is MNHNY and CDR2 is SVGAGI (reference sequence).